A single sample is the source of the 17 T cell receptor beta chains below, sequenced in a study of T cell repertoires in cytomegalovirus infection. For these TCRs, the target antigens are not known. TCRdb used MiXCR to reprocess the reads, holding one entry per CDR3 protein. In the table there are around 800,000 distinct CDR3 sequences, roughly 33% of which are singletons. Sequencing was performed on cultured CD8+ T cells from PBMCs, taken from culture after CMV antigen stimulation. These receptors came from a human donor in good health (CMV status not recorded). Some clones in this sample may be carry-over from other donors' samples.

V is TRBV7-2 and J is TRBJ1-1; D perhaps matches TRBD1 (6 bases). The germline gives CDR1 SGHTA, CDR2 FQGNSA. Between the trimmed V and J ends, which lost 1 base and 2 bases, there was a span of 11 bases. This CDR3 contains 15 residues. The CDR3 bases are TGTGCCAGCAGCTTAGTTGGACAGATAAACACTGAAGCTTTCTTT. The encoded protein is CASSLVGQINTEAFF.

This clonotype occurred many times. The CDR3: CASSEFGTEQYV. In DNA, the CDR3 is TGTGCCAGCAGTGAATTTGGGACCGAGCAGTACGTC. The V and J genes are TRBV6-1 and TRBJ2-7; D may match TRBD1 or TRBD2 (5 bases each). The CDR3 runs to 12 residues. Germline loops: CDR1 MNHNS, CDR2 SASEGT. Trimming took 2 bases from V and 6 from J, leaving 8 bases between them.

The genes are TRBV27 and TRBJ1-3; 9 bases align to TRBD1. V was pared by 3 bases and J by 4 bases, with 4 bases of the junction left unmatched. CDR1 and CDR2 (germline): MNHEY, SMNVEV (reference sequence). This CDR3 has 15 amino acids. The CDR3 is CASSFGQGPGNTIYF. The CDR3 coding sequence is TGTGCCAGCAGTTTCGGACAGGGGCCAGGAAACACCATATATTTT.

This chain joins TRBV29-1 and TRBJ2-2, with a tentative D call TRBD2 (7 bases). The V and J ends lost 6 bases and 6 bases respectively, with 11 bases between them. Germline lookup yields CDR1 SQVTM and CDR2 ANQGSEA. This CDR3 region has 12 residues. CDR3 in DNA: TGCAGCGTCGAGGGGGGGCCCGGGGAGCTGTTTTTT. Its protein product is CSVEGGPGELFF.

The V gene is TRBV5-3, the J gene TRBJ1-1; 8 bases map to TRBD1. TRBV5-3 is annotated as an ORF whose role is uncertain. Unmatched junction bases numbered 9, after V lost 8 bases and J lost 6 bases. CDR3 size: 13 residues. Here the CDR3 DNA reads TGTGCCAGCAGCCAGGGGGCCGCTTCTGAAGCTTTCTTT. Translating it yields CASSQGAASEAFF.

The chain employs TRBV5-5 and TRBJ1-1, with TRBD1 matching 7 bases. Losses at the gene ends were 4 bases for V and 3 bases for J; bases not matched to a gene: 12. Germline V gene data show CDR1 as SGHKS and CDR2 as YYEKEE (reference sequence). The CDR3 has 16 residues. In DNA form, the CDR3 reads TGTGCCAGCAGCAGAGGGACAGTGGGGTTAGACACTGAAGCTTTCTTT. Amino acid sequence: CASSRGTVGLDTEAFF.

The gene calls are TRBV7-3 and TRBJ2-6, with no clear D. V gave up 4 bases and J gave up 0 bases, with 16 bases separating them. Germline loops: CDR1 SGHTA, CDR2 FQGTGA. The CDR3 extends over 18 amino acids. The CDR3 here is CASSSPTSGDSGANVLTF. The CDR3 bases are TGTGCCAGCAGCTCACCGACGTCCGGTGACTCTGGGGCCAACGTCCTGACTTTC.

This clonotype is a singleton in its sample. The chain recombines TRBV3-1 with TRBJ1-5; 9 bases are a match to TRBD1. CDR1 and CDR2 (germline): LGHDT, YNNKEL (reference sequence). V was pared by 5 bases and J by 5 bases, with 7 bases of the junction left unmatched. The CDR3 runs to 15 residues. CDR3 nucleotides: TGTGCCAGCAGCTTTAGCGACAGGGGGGATCAGCCCCAGCATTTT. Its protein is CASSFSDRGDQPQHF.

J is TRBJ2-3 and V is TRBV12-3 or TRBV12-4; a weak D match, TRBD1 (5 bases). V was trimmed by 3 bases and J by 3 bases, leaving 16 bases between them. This CDR3 region has 16 residues. The CDR3 DNA is TGTGCCAGCAGTTTGGTGGGGCAAACTGGGACAGATACGCAGTATTTT. This encodes CASSLVGQTGTDTQYF.

This clonotype was seen a handful of times. CDR3 in DNA: TGTGCCAGCACCCTAGACGGGGGCGCTGGGGCCAACGTCCTGACTTTC. Amino acids: CASTLDGGAGANVLTF. This sequence joins TRBV6-6 and TRBJ2-6; tentatively, D is TRBD1 or TRBD2 (6 bases each). The CDR3 covers 16 residues. V gave up 7 bases and J gave up 2 bases, with 15 bases separating them. CDR1 and CDR2 from the germline V gene are MNHNY and SVGAGI (reference sequence).

The gene calls are TRBV4-1 and TRBJ1-5; a weak D match, TRBD1 (6 bases). Trimming removed 3 bases at V and 6 bases at J, with 15 bases between. This CDR3 comprises 15 residues. Germline CDR1 reads MGHRA; CDR2 reads YSYEKL. CDR3 sequence reads: CASSQGKEGVQPQHF. The DNA of the CDR3 is TGCGCCAGCAGCCAGGGGAAAGAGGGGGTTCAGCCCCAGCATTTT.

This clonotype was counted a few times. This rearrangement joins TRBV7-9 to TRBJ1-1; D perhaps matches TRBD1 (5 bases). Trimming took off 5 bases at V and 0 bases at J, with 10 bases between the two ends. The CDR3 sequence is 14 residues long. Per germline, CDR1 SEHNR and CDR2 FQNEAQ (reference sequence). The CDR3 reads CASSPRDLNTEAFF. Written as DNA, the CDR3 is TGTGCCAGCAGCCCCCGGGACTTGAACACTGAAGCTTTCTTT.

The chain combines TRBV4-2 with TRBJ1-2; D might be TRBD1 (5 bases). Germline V gene data show CDR1 as LGHNA and CDR2 as YNFKEQ. The CDR3 consists of 14 residues. V was clipped by 1 base and J by 4 bases, with 10 bases between them. As DNA, the CDR3 is TGTGCCAGCAGCCAAGTCCAGGGCGGCTATGGCTACACCTTC. Translation gives CASSQVQGGYGYTF.

Notes on this clonotype: The junction shows a germline mismatch at one end, possibly a read error. This chain uses TRBV11-2 with TRBJ2-7, with 7 bases aligning to TRBD1. The CDR3 runs to 16 residues. CDR1 SGHAT and CDR2 FQNNGV come from the germline V gene. CDR3 DNA sequence: TGTGCCAACAGCTCTTTAAACAGGGGTCCCCTCTACGAGCAGTACTTC. Protein: CANSSLNRGPLYEQYF.

This chain links TRBV9 with TRBJ2-3, with a weak D call TRBD2 (6 bases). V was trimmed by 4 bases and J by 2 bases, leaving 14 bases between them. This CDR3 has 15 residues. Germline CDR1 is SGDLS and CDR2 is YYNGEE. The CDR3 reads CASSISGVLTDTQYF. CDR3 DNA sequence: TGTGCCAGCAGCATCTCGGGGGTACTCACAGATACGCAGTATTTT.

The chain has TRBV7-6 and TRBJ2-2; 9 bases line up with TRBD1. The CDR3 runs to 15 residues. Losses at the gene ends were 10 bases for V and 4 bases for J; bases not matched to a gene: 10. Germline V gives CDR1 SGHVS, CDR2 FNYEAQ. CDR3 region: CANRPTGGITGELFF. The CDR3 DNA sequence: TGTGCCAACAGACCGACAGGGGGTATCACCGGGGAGCTGTTTTTT.

This clonotype was counted at least ten times. The V call is TRBV7-2, the J call TRBJ1-1; TRBD1 matches 7 bases. The CDR3 loop spans 16 amino acids. CDR1 and CDR2 (germline): SGHTA, FQGNSA. V shed 1 base, J shed 4 bases, and the junction held 9 bases outside the gene matches. The CDR3 loop reads CASSLVGRGPGTEAFF. CDR3 nucleotide sequence: TGTGCCAGCAGCTTAGTAGGGAGGGGGCCTGGCACTGAAGCTTTCTTT.